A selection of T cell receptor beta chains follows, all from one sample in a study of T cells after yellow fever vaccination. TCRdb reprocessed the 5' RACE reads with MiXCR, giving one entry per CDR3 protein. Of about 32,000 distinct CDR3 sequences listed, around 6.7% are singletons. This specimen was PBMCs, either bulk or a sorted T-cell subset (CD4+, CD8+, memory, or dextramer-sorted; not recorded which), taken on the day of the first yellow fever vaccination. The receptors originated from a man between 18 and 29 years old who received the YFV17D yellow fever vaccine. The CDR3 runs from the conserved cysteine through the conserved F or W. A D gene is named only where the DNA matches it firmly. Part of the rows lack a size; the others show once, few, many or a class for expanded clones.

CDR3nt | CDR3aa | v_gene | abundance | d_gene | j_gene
TGTGCCAGCAGCCGTATGGTGGGTAGCGGGAACACCGGGGAGCTGTTTTTT | CASSRMVGSGNTGELFF | TRBV12-3/TRBV12-4 | NA | NA | TRBJ2-2
TGTGCCAGCAGCGAGAGCGGGGGGTACACAGATACGCAGTATTTT | CASSESGGYTDTQYF | TRBV9 | many | TRBD2 | TRBJ2-3
TGTGCCAGCAGCCCCCGCATTGAAGGTCAGCCCCAGCATTTT | CASSPRIEGQPQHF | TRBV9 | many | NA | TRBJ1-5
TGCAGCGCTACAGGGCCCAACTATGGCTACACCTTC | CSATGPNYGYTF | TRBV29-1 | few | NA | TRBJ1-2
TGCGCCAGCAGCCAAATGACAGGGGGCCGCACAGATACGCAGTATTTT | CASSQMTGGRTDTQYF | TRBV4-3 | NA | TRBD1 | TRBJ2-3
TGCAGCGTTTTCCCCCTGGCAGGGAACACTGAAGCTTTCTTT | CSVFPLAGNTEAFF | TRBV29-1 | NA | NA | TRBJ1-1
TGCAGCGTTGGTTTTATGGGCAATGAGCAGTTCTTC | CSVGFMGNEQFF | TRBV29-1 | many | NA | TRBJ2-1
TGCGCCAGCAGCTCCCTTAACCCAGGGAATACTGAAGCTTTCTTT | CASSSLNPGNTEAFF | TRBV5-1 | NA | NA | TRBJ1-1
TGTGCCAGCAGCAGAAACCAGGGGAACTATGGCTACACCTTC | CASSRNQGNYGYTF | TRBV7-2 | many | NA | TRBJ1-2
TGCGCCAGCAGATATTCTAGGGCGCGCTTACTCGGAGGCTACACCTTC | CASRYSRARLLGGYTF | TRBV4-1 | many | NA | TRBJ1-2
TGTGCCAGCAGCTACACTAGCACAGATACGCAGTATTTT | CASSYTSTDTQYF | TRBV7-6 | large | NA | TRBJ2-3
TGTGCCACCCGTAAGGATGATACAGGGGTGGGCACCGGGGAGCTGTTTTTT | CATRKDDTGVGTGELFF | TRBV24-1 | many | TRBD1 | TRBJ2-2
TGTGCCTGGAATTTCCAGGGGCAGTCGGATGGCTACACCTTC | CAWNFQGQSDGYTF | TRBV30 | NA | NA | TRBJ1-2
TGTGCCAGCAGCTTATCTCCGTCCTTGGGTGGAGGTGGCTACGAGCAGTACTTC | CASSLSPSLGGGGYEQYF | TRBV27 | NA | NA | TRBJ2-7
TGTGCCAGCAGCCGGGGCAGTCCTGGCTACGAGCAGTACTTC | CASSRGSPGYEQYF | TRBV3-1 | many | NA | TRBJ2-7
TGTGCCAGCAGTAGCGGGGACACCGGGGAGCTGTTTTTT | CASSSGDTGELFF | TRBV6-4 | medium-sized | TRBD2 | TRBJ2-2
TGCGCCAGCAGCCCATACAGGGTCGGTGGGGAGCTGTTTTTT | CASSPYRVGGELFF | TRBV5-1 | many | NA | TRBJ2-2
TGTGCCAGCGGGGGCCAACCCTCCTACGAGCAGTACTTC | CASGGQPSYEQYF | TRBV3-1 | many | NA | TRBJ2-7
TGCAGCGTTGGGGAAAGGGCAGGCCGCAATAGCGCTTTCTTT | CSVGERAGRNSAFF | TRBV29-1 | many | NA | TRBJ1-1
TGTGCCAGCAGGGTGGGGACAGTGGGGAATGAGCAGTTCTTC | CASRVGTVGNEQFF | TRBV6-2/TRBV6-3 | medium-sized | TRBD1 | TRBJ2-1
TGTGCCAGCAGCCTGGCAGGCGGAAACACCATATATTTT | CASSLAGGNTIYF | TRBV5-6 | NA | NA | TRBJ1-3
TGTGCCAGCAGCGTAGCGTGGGGGGCGTACAATGAGCAGTTCTTC | CASSVAWGAYNEQFF | TRBV9 | many | NA | TRBJ2-1
TGCAGTGCTAGTGTTTCGGGACTAGCGGGAACAGATACGCAGTATTTT | CSASVSGLAGTDTQYF | TRBV20-1 | many | TRBD2 | TRBJ2-3
TGTGCCAGCAGCCCCCTGCCAGGTCAGCCCCAGCATTTT | CASSPLPGQPQHF | TRBV7-2 | many | NA | TRBJ1-5
TGTGCCAGCAACGCACGGACAGGCGCCTATGGCTACACCTTC | CASNARTGAYGYTF | TRBV5-6 | many | TRBD1 | TRBJ1-2
TGTGCCAGCAGCTTCGGGATCCAAGAGACCCAGTACTTC | CASSFGIQETQYF | TRBV7-2 | medium-sized | NA | TRBJ2-5
TGTGCCATCAGTGAGCGACCCGGGACGGAGTATGGCTACACCTTC | CAISERPGTEYGYTF | TRBV10-3 | many | NA | TRBJ1-2
TGCGCCAGCAGCTTGGAGGGGGTAGAGGGCCACGAGCAGTACTTC | CASSLEGVEGHEQYF | TRBV5-1 | many | NA | TRBJ2-7
TGTGCCAGCAGCGTAGCCCTACAGGGCCCGAACACCGGGGAGCTGTTTTTT | CASSVALQGPNTGELFF | TRBV9 | many | NA | TRBJ2-2
TGTGCCAGCAGCCCCCTGATGGGGACCTCCTACAATGAGCAGTTCTTC | CASSPLMGTSYNEQFF | TRBV6-1 | few | NA | TRBJ2-1
TGTGCCAGCAGCTTCGAGGCGTTTACCGAAGCTTTCTTT | CASSFEAFTEAFF | TRBV7-9 | many | NA | TRBJ1-1
TGTGCCAGCTCACCACCCTTAGGGCTGAACACTGAAGCTTTCTTT | CASSPPLGLNTEAFF | TRBV18 | many | NA | TRBJ1-1
TGCGCCAGCAGCTTGGCGGGTTCCTACGAGCAGTACTTC | CASSLAGSYEQYF | TRBV5-1 | many | NA | TRBJ2-7
TGTGCCAGCAGCTTAGGAGTGGGGGCTGGAAACACCATATATTTT | CASSLGVGAGNTIYF | TRBV7-7 | many | NA | TRBJ1-3
TGTGCCAGCAGTCGACAGAGGAGCTCCTACAATGAGCAGTTCTTC | CASSRQRSSYNEQFF | TRBV12-3/TRBV12-4 | many | NA | TRBJ2-1
TGTGCCAGCAGCCCGCGGACCGCAACGAACACCGGGGAGCTGTTTTTT | CASSPRTATNTGELFF | TRBV11-2 | many | NA | TRBJ2-2
TGTGCCAGCAGCCCCGGGACGGCCACTGGAAACACCATATATTTT | CASSPGTATGNTIYF | TRBV7-2 | many | NA | TRBJ1-3
TGTGCCAGCAGCTTGTGGGGGGGGCCGGTTGAGCAGTTCTTC | CASSLWGGPVEQFF | TRBV5-6 | many | NA | TRBJ2-1
TGCAGTGCAGGGCTCCGGAGCTACACCTTC | CSAGLRSYTF | TRBV20-1 | many | NA | TRBJ1-2
TGTGCCAGCAGTTACCCCCACAATGAGCAGTTCTTC | CASSYPHNEQFF | TRBV6-2/TRBV6-3 | many | NA | TRBJ2-1
TGTGCCAGCAGTCCCCGGCAGGGTGCGGACCAAGAGACCCAGTACTTC | CASSPRQGADQETQYF | TRBV6-2/TRBV6-3 | many | NA | TRBJ2-5
TGTGCCAGTAGTTCAGACCGACAGGGAGCTAGCACAGATACGCAGTATTTT | CASSSDRQGASTDTQYF | TRBV19 | NA | TRBD1 | TRBJ2-3
TGTGCCAGCAGCTTATATGGCAGCTACACGGATACGCAGTATTTT | CASSLYGSYTDTQYF | TRBV7-8 | few | NA | TRBJ2-3
TGTGCCAGCAGTCCGGGACCGTATAATTCACCCCTCCACTTT | CASSPGPYNSPLHF | TRBV12-3/TRBV12-4 | many | NA | TRBJ1-6
TGTGCCACCGGGGTCATATCCAGTCGCAATGAGCAGTTCTTC | CATGVISSRNEQFF | TRBV27 | many | NA | TRBJ2-1
TGTGCCAGCAGCTTAGGATACTTTGATCGCTACACCTTC | CASSLGYFDRYTF | TRBV11-2 | many | NA | TRBJ1-2
TGTGCCAGCAGCCAAGACAGGAACACTGAAGCTTTCTTT | CASSQDRNTEAFF | TRBV4-2 | many | NA | TRBJ1-1
TGTGCCAGCAGTGAAGGGGGACGACCTCCAAACACCATATATTTT | CASSEGGRPPNTIYF | TRBV6-1 | many | NA | TRBJ1-3
TGTGCCAGCAGCTTGGCAGGGCTTCTCAATCAGCCCCAGCATTTT | CASSLAGLLNQPQHF | TRBV5-6 | many | NA | TRBJ1-5
TGTGCCAGCATCCGGGACAGGGTCTTCGGTGGGGCCAACGTCCTGACTTTC | CASIRDRVFGGANVLTF | TRBV7-8 | NA | TRBD1 | TRBJ2-6
TGTGCCAGCAGCCCCGGGACTAGCGCCTACGAGCAGTACTTC | CASSPGTSAYEQYF | TRBV11-2 | many | TRBD2 | TRBJ2-7
TGCGCCAGCAGTCAATCAGGGTACGAGCAGTACTTC | CASSQSGYEQYF | TRBV23-1 | medium-sized | NA | TRBJ2-7
TGTGCTAGTGGTTTGGTAGTGGGACAGGGACCTTTCTTT | CASGLVVGQGPFF | TRBV12-5 | NA | TRBD1 | TRBJ1-1
TGCAGTGCTAGAGATCGGTACACTGAAGCTTTCTTT | CSARDRYTEAFF | TRBV20-1 | NA | NA | TRBJ1-1
TGTGCCAGCTCACCAAGGGTCACTCCAGATACGCAGTATTTT | CASSPRVTPDTQYF | TRBV18 | many | NA | TRBJ2-3
TGTGCCAGCAGCCAAGGCCTAGGCAGGGGGCCCAACTATGGCTACACCTTC | CASSQGLGRGPNYGYTF | TRBV14 | many | TRBD1 | TRBJ1-2
TGTGCCAGCAGTTACTTGACAGGGGACTCTGGGGCCAACGTCCTGACTTTC | CASSYLTGDSGANVLTF | TRBV6-5 | many | TRBD1 | TRBJ2-6
TGTGCCAGCAGTTACAATAACTATGGCTACACCTTC | CASSYNNYGYTF | TRBV6-5 | many | NA | TRBJ1-2
TGTGCCAGCAGCTCCCCAGGGGGTACGGCAAGGAACACTGAAGCTTTCTTT | CASSSPGGTARNTEAFF | TRBV11-2 | medium-sized | TRBD1 | TRBJ1-1
TGTGCCAGCAGTTACTCATCAACAGGTTCCCTCCACTTT | CASSYSSTGSLHF | TRBV6-6 | many | NA | TRBJ1-6